Presented here are 26 T cell receptor beta chains from one specimen sequenced in a study of beta chain features in type 1 diabetes. As every portion of the isolated RNA was reverse transcribed, the sequencing read expressed TCRB transcripts. Data came from immunoSEQ multiplex PCR; TCRdb stores just in-frame clones and leaves some out. The sample shows roughly 450,000 clones, roughly an eighth of them seen only once. Source material: naive CD4+ T cells from blood. These receptors were collected from a woman aged 18-29 years in good health.

This clone has only a few counts. The chain uses TRBV19 and TRBJ2-5, with 7 bases lining up with TRBD1. Germline V lookup: CDR1 LNHDA, CDR2 SQIVND (reference sequence). With 6 bases clipped from V and 5 bases from J, the junction kept 12 bases outside the gene matches. The CDR3 is made up of 15 amino acids. The CDR3 region is CASSRYSTGEETQYF. The DNA of the CDR3 is TGTGCCAGTAGCCGGTATTCTACAGGGGAGGAGACCCAGTACTTC.

Only a few counts were recorded for this clone. The gene calls are TRBV30 and TRBJ2-7, with a weak D call TRBD2 (5 bases). The CDR3 runs 14 residues. Germline loops: CDR1 GTSNPN, CDR2 SVGIG (reference sequence). Trimming cost V 0 bases and J 5 bases, with 14 bases left between them. This chain's CDR3 is CAWSVEAANDEQYF. In DNA form, the CDR3 reads TGTGCCTGGAGTGTGGAGGCCGCGAATGACGAGCAGTACTTC.

This clone was seen only a few times. The CDR3 DNA follows: TGTGCCAGCAGTCGACAGGGAGGTAATTCACCCCTCCACTTT. This encodes CASSRQGGNSPLHF. The chain uses TRBV6-6 and TRBJ1-6; 7 positions match TRBD1. The CDR3 covers 14 residues. With V trimmed by 5 bases and J by 6 bases, 4 bases remained unmatched. Germline V gene data show CDR1 as MNHNY and CDR2 as SVGAGI (reference sequence).

V gene TRBV7-9 combines with J gene TRBJ2-1, with 10 bases fitting TRBD2. With 4 bases clipped from V and 10 bases from J, the junction kept 1 base outside the gene matches. This CDR3 is built from 12 residues. Per the germline V gene, CDR1 is SEHNR and CDR2 is FQNEAQ (reference sequence). This CDR3 reads CASSWGLAEQFF. In nucleotides, the CDR3 is TGTGCCAGCAGCTGGGGACTAGCGGAGCAGTTCTTC.

This clone appeared a few times. J is TRBJ2-3 and V is TRBV19, with D possibly matching TRBD1 (5 bases). The CDR3 extends over 14 amino acids. Germline loops: CDR1 LNHDA, CDR2 SQIVND (reference sequence). V shed 6 bases and J shed 5 bases, with 15 bases lying between them. The CDR3, as DNA: TGTGCCAGTAGAAGGATACCTACAGGAGATACGCAGTATTTT. Translating it yields CASRRIPTGDTQYF.

This clone was observed a few times. V and J are TRBV28 and TRBJ2-5; no clear D gene. Trimming stripped 2 bases from V and 5 bases from J, with 12 bases between. Germline CDR1 and CDR2: MDHEN and SYDVKM. CDR3 length: 14 residues. The DNA for the CDR3 is TGTGCCAGCAGTTTAGGACCCCGGGTTGAGACCCAGTACTTC. Translating it yields CASSLGPRVETQYF.

The J gene is TRBJ2-7, the V gene TRBV9; 8 positions agree with TRBD1. The germline gives CDR1 SGDLS, CDR2 YYNGEE. Trimming cost V 3 bases and J 5 bases; bases outside gene matches: 10. The CDR3 extends over 15 amino acids. The CDR3 DNA follows: TGTGCCAGCAGCGCTAGGGACAGGTTACGCGACGAGCAGTACTTC. Translating it yields CASSARDRLRDEQYF.

This clone was seen a few times. The chain combines TRBV9 with TRBJ2-5, with D tentatively TRBD1 or TRBD2 (5 bases each). The CDR3 contains 13 residues. Trimming stripped 0 bases from V and 6 bases from J, with 9 bases between. Germline V lookup: CDR1 SGDLS, CDR2 YYNGEE. CDR3 in amino acids: CASSVGGGQTQYF. The CDR3 region has the DNA TGTGCCAGCAGCGTAGGTGGGGGACAGACCCAGTACTTC.

The sample holds a few counts of this clone. The DNA for the CDR3 is TGTGCCAGTAGGTACTCTGGGGCCAACGTCCTGACTTTC. It translates to CASRYSGANVLTF. The chain carries TRBV19 and TRBJ2-6; D uncertain. V lost 6 bases and J 0 bases, leaving 3 bases between the germline ends. Germline CDR1 reads LNHDA; CDR2 reads SQIVND (reference sequence). CDR3 size: 13 residues.

This clone has a handful of counts. The chain joins TRBV6-6 to TRBJ1-1; 7 bases are a match to TRBD1. V dropped 9 bases and J dropped 4; count of bases not matched to a gene: 14. There are 15 residues in the CDR3. Germline CDR1 reads MNHNY; CDR2 reads SVGAGI (reference sequence). CDR3 coding DNA: TGTGCCAGTGTCGGGAGGGACAGATTGACCACTGAAGCTTTCTTT. As protein: CASVGRDRLTTEAFF.

The chain carries TRBV18 and TRBJ2-7; possibly TRBD1 for D (6 bases). V shed 6 bases and J shed 3 bases, with 12 bases lying between them. CDR1 KGHSH and CDR2 LQKENI come from the germline V gene. The CDR3 length is 13 residues. The chain's CDR3 is CASSRTGFYEQYV. The CDR3 DNA reads as TGTGCCAGCTCGCGAACAGGGTTCTACGAGCAGTACGTC.

Only a few counts were recorded for this clone. V usage is TRBV30 and J usage is TRBJ1-2; D perhaps matches TRBD1 (6 bases). The germline V gene has CDR1 GTSNPN and CDR2 SVGIG (reference sequence). The V and J ends lost 5 bases and 5 bases respectively, with 15 bases between them. The CDR3 totals 13 residues. CDR3 in amino acids: CAWVSQGLYGYTF. The DNA of the CDR3 is TGTGCCTGGGTGTCCCAGGGGCTGTATGGCTACACCTTC. The full variable domain, completed using reference TRBV30 and TRBJ1-2, is SQTIHQWPATLVQPVGSPLSLECTVEGTSNPNLYWYRQAAGRGLQLLFYSVGIGQISSEVPQNLSASRPQDRQFILSSKKLLLSDSGFYLCAWVSQGLYGYTFGSGTRLTVV.

This clone was observed a handful of times. The V and J genes are TRBV13 and TRBJ1-5, with D unresolved. The CDR3 is 14 amino acids. The germline CDR1 and CDR2 sequences are PRHDT and FYEKMQ (reference sequence). The V and J ends lost 0 bases and 7 bases respectively, with 10 bases between them. The CDR3: CASSLGGPGQPQHF. The CDR3 DNA follows: TGTGCCAGCAGCTTAGGAGGGCCCGGACAGCCCCAGCATTTT.

V and J are TRBV14 and TRBJ2-5, with no clear D. The CDR3 sequence is 13 residues long. Germline assignment: CDR1 SGHDN and CDR2 FVKESK. The germline V and J ends were trimmed by 5 bases and 0 bases, with 7 bases remaining between them. The CDR3 loop reads CASSRQYQETQYF. CDR3 bases: TGTGCCAGCAGCAGGCAGTACCAAGAGACCCAGTACTTC.

The genes are TRBV14 and TRBJ2-4; no reliable D call. This CDR3 contains 12 residues. Trimming removed 0 bases from V and 8 bases from J, with 5 bases in between. Germline V gene sequence: CDR1 SGHDN, CDR2 FVKESK. CDR3 sequence reads: CASSQDGDIQYF. CDR3 DNA sequence: TGTGCCAGCAGCCAAGATGGGGACATTCAGTACTTC.

The gene calls are TRBV7-6 and TRBJ2-7; D is perhaps TRBD2 (6 bases). V was trimmed by 2 bases and J by 3 bases, leaving 11 bases between them. Germline CDR1 is SGHVS and CDR2 is FNYEAQ. This CDR3 spans 14 amino acids. The CDR3 DNA reads TGTGCCAGCAGCTTATCCGTGGGAGGCTACGAGCAGTACGTC. It is translated as CASSLSVGGYEQYV.

The chain links TRBV7-8 to TRBJ1-1; TRBD1 agrees at 9 bases. V lost 5 bases to trimming and J lost 3 bases; unmatched junction nucleotides: 7. The CDR3 extends over 15 amino acids. CDR1 and CDR2 from the germline V gene are SGHVS and FQNEAQ. CDR3 sequence (DNA): TGTGCCAGCAGCCCGTACAGGGGGCTGGACACTGAAGCTTTCTTT. This sequence encodes CASSPYRGLDTEAFF.

DNA for the CDR3: TGCAGCGTTCAACGGCAGAACACCGGGGAGCTGTTTTTT. Its protein is CSVQRQNTGELFF. This chain uses TRBV29-1 with TRBJ2-2; no definite D call. The CDR3 runs to 13 residues. Trimming removed 5 bases from V and 1 base from J, with 8 bases in between. Germline V CDR1 and CDR2: SQVTM, ANQGSEA.

This clone turned up a few times. Other DNA sequences in the same sample also yield this CDR3. The rearrangement links TRBV29-1 to TRBJ2-3; TRBD1 matches at 8 bases. V lost 6 bases and J lost 0; bases outside the gene matches: 2. This CDR3 is built from 13 residues. The germline CDR1 and CDR2 sequences are SQVTM and ANQGSEA. The CDR3 bases are TGCAGCGTGCGACAGGGGAGCACAGATACGCAGTATTTT. This translates into CSVRQGSTDTQYF.

This clone was detected a few times. V is TRBV7-2 and J is TRBJ1-4, with 9 bases matching TRBD1. Germline V gene sequence: CDR1 SGHTA, CDR2 FQGNSA. V dropped 5 bases and J dropped 6; count of bases not matched to a gene: 10. The CDR3 totals 16 residues. DNA for the CDR3: TGTGCCAGCAGCCTAGGACAGGGGACCGTCTATGAAAAACTGTTTTTT. Translated: CASSLGQGTVYEKLFF. The entire variable domain, with the rest obtained from reference TRBV7-2 and TRBJ1-4, is as follows: GAGVSQSPSNKVTEKGKDVELRCDPISGHTALYWYRQSLGQGLEFLIYFQGNSAPDKSGLPSDRFSAERTGGSVSTLTIQRTQQEDSAVYLCASSLGQGTVYEKLFFGSGTQLSVL.

This clone occurred a few times. This chain links TRBV27 with TRBJ2-3; D ambiguous. The CDR3 consists of 14 residues. Germline CDR1 is MNHEY and CDR2 is SMNVEV (reference sequence). The V gene lost 4 bases and the J gene lost 3 bases, with 11 bases spanning the gap. CDR3 in DNA: TGTGCCAGCAGTTATAGCAGGTGGACAGATACGCAGTATTTT. Amino acids: CASSYSRWTDTQYF.

This chain connects TRBV29-1 to TRBJ2-3; 12 nucleotides line up with TRBD2. Germline V lookup: CDR1 SQVTM, CDR2 ANQGSEA. The CDR3 runs to 15 residues. V shed 3 bases, J shed 2 bases, and the junction held 3 bases outside the gene matches. The CDR3 nucleotides read TGCAGCGTTGAGAGACTAGCGGGGGCCACAGATACGCAGTATTTT. Its protein product is CSVERLAGATDTQYF.

This clone was detected only a few times. This sequence joins TRBV2 and TRBJ2-1; D ambiguous. Trimming removed 6 bases at V and 6 bases at J, with 6 bases between. CDR1 and CDR2 (germline): SNHLY, FYNNEI. The CDR3 is 11 residues long. The CDR3 region is CASRAANEQFF. CDR3 in DNA: TGTGCCAGCAGGGCCGCCAATGAGCAGTTCTTC.

This clone was detected a few times. CDR3 protein: CAWRARGASQPQHF. Here the CDR3 DNA reads TGTGCCTGGAGAGCGCGTGGGGCGAGTCAGCCCCAGCATTTT. V and J are TRBV30 and TRBJ1-5; D might be TRBD1 (5 bases). Per germline, CDR1 GTSNPN and CDR2 SVGIG (reference sequence). The V end was cut by 3 bases, the J end by 6 bases, with 15 bases between. The CDR3 has 14 amino acids.

The sample holds a few counts of this clone. This sequence joins TRBV30 and TRBJ1-5, with 7 bases fitting TRBD1. The junction had 12 bases not matched to a gene; V was cut back by 4 bases and J by 3 bases. This CDR3 region has 16 residues. The germline V gene has CDR1 GTSNPN and CDR2 SVGIG (reference sequence). CDR3 in amino acids: CAWTRQGSLPNQPQHF. The CDR3 region has the DNA TGTGCCTGGACAAGACAGGGATCATTACCCAATCAGCCCCAGCATTTT.

The V gene is TRBV28, the J gene TRBJ2-6; D unresolved. CDR3 length: 14 amino acids. V gave up 7 bases and J gave up 3 bases, with 10 bases separating them. Per germline, CDR1 MDHEN and CDR2 SYDVKM. CDR3 DNA sequence: TGTGCCAGCACGGTTGGGGATGGGGCCAACGTCCTGACTTTC. This sequence encodes CASTVGDGANVLTF. Complete variable domain (other parts from reference TRBV28 and TRBJ2-6): DVKVTQSSRYLVKRTGEKVFLECVQDMDHENMFWYRQDPGLGLRLIYFSYDVKMKEKGDIPEGYSVSREKKERFSLILESASTNQTSMYLCASTVGDGANVLTFGAGSRLTVL.